This T cell receptor beta chain was found in a study of cytomegalovirus exposure and HLA in healthy donors. Study-level points and caveats: The study recorded 160 or so TCR beta chains that were cytomegalovirus-associated.

The study ran its PCR with 60 Vbeta and 13 Jbeta primers. Source study methods: Unique TCR beta chains totaled some 88 million in a later count, with approximately 10 million of them shared. Using immunoSEQ multiplex PCR, the repertoire was profiled, and TCRdb retains in-frame clones only, with some absent. The D gene and trimming were derived from the DNA, and the V and J assignments and clone size from that table. The sample records about 130,000 clones, about 70% being singletons. As concerns this clone: Its matching antigen is unknown.

The CDR3 extends over 16 amino acids. V lost 4 bases, J lost 3 bases, and 6 bases stayed unmatched. Germline-derived CDR1 and CDR2 are MNHEY and SVGAGI. V gene TRBV6-5 combines with J gene TRBJ2-1; 10 bases agree with TRBD2. Material: PBMCs. This sequence was found in a woman aged 55-75 years in good health and CMV-seropositive. CDR3 in DNA: TGTGCCAGCAGTTCCACTAGCGGGATTTACTACAATGAGCAGTTCTTC. Residues: CASSSTSGIYYNEQFF.